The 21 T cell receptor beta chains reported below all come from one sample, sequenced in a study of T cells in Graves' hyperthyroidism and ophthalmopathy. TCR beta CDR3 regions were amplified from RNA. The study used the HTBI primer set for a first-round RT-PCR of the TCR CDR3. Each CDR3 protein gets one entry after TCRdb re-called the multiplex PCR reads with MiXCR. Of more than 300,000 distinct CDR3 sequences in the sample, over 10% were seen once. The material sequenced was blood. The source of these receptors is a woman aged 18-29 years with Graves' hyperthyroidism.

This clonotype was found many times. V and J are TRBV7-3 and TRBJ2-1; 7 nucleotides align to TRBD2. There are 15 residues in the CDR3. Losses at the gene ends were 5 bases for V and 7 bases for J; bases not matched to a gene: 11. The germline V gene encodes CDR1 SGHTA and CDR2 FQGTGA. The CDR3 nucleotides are TGTGCCAGCAGCAACCCGTGGGGAGGGGCAAATGAGCAGTTCTTC. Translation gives CASSNPWGGANEQFF.

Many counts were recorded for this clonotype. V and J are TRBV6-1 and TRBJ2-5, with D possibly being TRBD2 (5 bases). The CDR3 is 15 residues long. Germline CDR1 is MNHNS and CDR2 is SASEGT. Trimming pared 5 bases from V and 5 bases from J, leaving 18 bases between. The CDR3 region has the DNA TGTGCCAGCAGTCCGACGGGGTTGGAGCGGGAGACCCAGTACTTC. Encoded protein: CASSPTGLERETQYF.

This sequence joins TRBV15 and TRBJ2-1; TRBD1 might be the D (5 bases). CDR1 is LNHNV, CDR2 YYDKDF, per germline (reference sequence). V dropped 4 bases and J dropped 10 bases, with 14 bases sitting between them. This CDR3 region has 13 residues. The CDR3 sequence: CATSKARVNEQFF. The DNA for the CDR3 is TGTGCCACCAGCAAAGCCAGGGTTAACGAGCAGTTCTTC.

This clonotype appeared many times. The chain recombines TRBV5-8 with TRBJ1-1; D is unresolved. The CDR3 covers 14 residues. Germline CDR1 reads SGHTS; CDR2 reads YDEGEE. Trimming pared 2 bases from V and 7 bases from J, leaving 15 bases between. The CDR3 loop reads CASSFESLAVEAFF. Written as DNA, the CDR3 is TGTGCCAGCAGCTTCGAAAGCCTAGCGGTTGAAGCTTTCTTT.

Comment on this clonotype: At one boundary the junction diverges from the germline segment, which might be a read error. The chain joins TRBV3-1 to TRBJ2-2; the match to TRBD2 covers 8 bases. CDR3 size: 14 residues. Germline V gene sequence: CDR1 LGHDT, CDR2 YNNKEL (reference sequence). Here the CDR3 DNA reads TGTGCCAGCGGCCAAGGTGTAGCGGGATTTGAGCTGTTTTTT. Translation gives CASGQGVAGFELFF.

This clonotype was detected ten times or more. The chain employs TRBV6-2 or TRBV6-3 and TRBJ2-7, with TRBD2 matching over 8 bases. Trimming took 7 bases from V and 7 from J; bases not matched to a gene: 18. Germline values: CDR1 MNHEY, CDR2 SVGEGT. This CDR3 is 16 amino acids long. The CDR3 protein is CASKEDLASGRWEQYF. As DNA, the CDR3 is TGTGCCAGCAAAGAAGACCTCGCGAGCGGGAGATGGGAGCAGTACTTC.

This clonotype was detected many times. The CDR3 here is CSAIDAQKGGTHNEQFF. The CDR3 DNA follows: TGCAGTGCTATCGACGCCCAGAAGGGGGGGACCCACAATGAGCAGTTCTTC. The chain has TRBV20-1 and TRBJ2-1, with a weak D call TRBD2 (7 bases). There are 17 residues in the CDR3. CDR1 DFQATT and CDR2 SNEGSKA come from the germline V gene (reference sequence). V was trimmed by 4 bases and J by 5 bases, leaving 24 bases between them.

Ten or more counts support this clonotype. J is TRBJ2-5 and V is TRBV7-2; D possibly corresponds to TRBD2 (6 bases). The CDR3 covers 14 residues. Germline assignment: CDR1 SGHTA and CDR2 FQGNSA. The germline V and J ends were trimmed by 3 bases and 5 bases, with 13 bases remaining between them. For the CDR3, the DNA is TGTGCCAGCAGCTTCGGAGGGCCTTCGGAGACCCAGTACTTC. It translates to CASSFGGPSETQYF. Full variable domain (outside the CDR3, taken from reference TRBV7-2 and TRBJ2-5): GAGVSQSPSNKVTEKGKDVELRCDPISGHTALYWYRQSLGQGLEFLIYFQGNSAPDKSGLPSDRFSAERTGGSVSTLTIQRTQQEDSAVYLCASSFGGPSETQYFGPGTRLLVL.

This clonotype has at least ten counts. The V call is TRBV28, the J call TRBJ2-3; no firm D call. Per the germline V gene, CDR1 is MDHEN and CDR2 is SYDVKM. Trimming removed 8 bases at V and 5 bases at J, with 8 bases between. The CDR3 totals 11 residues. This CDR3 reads CASEIGDTQYF. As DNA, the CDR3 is TGTGCCAGCGAAATCGGAGATACGCAGTATTTT.

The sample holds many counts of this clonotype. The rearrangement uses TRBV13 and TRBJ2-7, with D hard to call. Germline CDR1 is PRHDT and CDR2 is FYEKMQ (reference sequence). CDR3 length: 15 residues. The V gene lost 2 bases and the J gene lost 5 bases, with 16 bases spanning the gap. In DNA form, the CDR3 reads TGTGCCAGCAGCTTAACCCCCCTATCGGTCGACGAGCAGTACTTC. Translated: CASSLTPLSVDEQYF.

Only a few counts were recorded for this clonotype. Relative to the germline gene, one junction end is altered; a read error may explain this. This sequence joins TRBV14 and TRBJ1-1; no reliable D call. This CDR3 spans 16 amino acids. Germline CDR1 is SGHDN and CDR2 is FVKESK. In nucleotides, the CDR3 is TGCGCCAGCAGCCAAGATGAGCGAGAAAGGGTGGCTGAAGCTTTCTTT. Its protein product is CASSQDERERVAEAFF. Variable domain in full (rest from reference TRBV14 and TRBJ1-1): EAGVTQFPSHSVIEKGQTVTLRCDPISGHDNLYWYRRVMGKEIKFLLHFVKESKQDESGMPNNRFLAERTGGTYSTLKVQPAELEDSGVYFCASSQDERERVAEAFFGQGTRLTVV.

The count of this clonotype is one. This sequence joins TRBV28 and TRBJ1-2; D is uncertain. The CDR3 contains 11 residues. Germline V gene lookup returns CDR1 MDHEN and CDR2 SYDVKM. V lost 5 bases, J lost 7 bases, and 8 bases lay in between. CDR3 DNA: TGTGCCAGCAGTCACTCAGGTGGCTACACCTTC. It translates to CASSHSGGYTF.

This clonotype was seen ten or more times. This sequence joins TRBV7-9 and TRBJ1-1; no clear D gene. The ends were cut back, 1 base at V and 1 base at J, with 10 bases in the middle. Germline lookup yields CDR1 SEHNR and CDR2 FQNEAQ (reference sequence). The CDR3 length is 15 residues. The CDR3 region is CASSLGESGNTEAFF. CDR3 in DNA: TGTGCCAGCAGCTTAGGGGAGTCAGGGAACACTGAAGCTTTCTTT.

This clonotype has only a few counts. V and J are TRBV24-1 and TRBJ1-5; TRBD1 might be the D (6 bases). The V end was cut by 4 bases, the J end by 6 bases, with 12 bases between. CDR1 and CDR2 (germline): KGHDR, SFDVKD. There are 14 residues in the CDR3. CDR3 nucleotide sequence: TGTGCCACCAGTGACCCTCAGGGGACTCAGCCCCAGCATTTT. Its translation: CATSDPQGTQPQHF.

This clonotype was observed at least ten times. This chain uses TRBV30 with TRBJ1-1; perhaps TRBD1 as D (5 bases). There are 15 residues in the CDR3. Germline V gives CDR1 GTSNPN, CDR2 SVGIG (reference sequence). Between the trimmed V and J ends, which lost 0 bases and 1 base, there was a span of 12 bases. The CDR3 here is CAWSVQRQWNTEAFF. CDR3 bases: TGTGCCTGGAGTGTACAGAGACAGTGGAACACTGAAGCTTTCTTT. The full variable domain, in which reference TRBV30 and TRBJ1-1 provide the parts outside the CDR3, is SQTIHQWPATLVQPVGSPLSLECTVEGTSNPNLYWYRQAAGRGLQLLFYSVGIGQISSEVPQNLSASRPQDRQFILSSKKLLLSDSGFYLCAWSVQRQWNTEAFFGQGTRLTVV.

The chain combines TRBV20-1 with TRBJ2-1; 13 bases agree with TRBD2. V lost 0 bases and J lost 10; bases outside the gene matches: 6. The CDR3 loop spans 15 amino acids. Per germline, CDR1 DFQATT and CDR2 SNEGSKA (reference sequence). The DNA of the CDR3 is TGCAGTGCTAGAGATGAACTAGCGGGGGGGTTGGAGCAGTTCTTC. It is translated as CSARDELAGGLEQFF.

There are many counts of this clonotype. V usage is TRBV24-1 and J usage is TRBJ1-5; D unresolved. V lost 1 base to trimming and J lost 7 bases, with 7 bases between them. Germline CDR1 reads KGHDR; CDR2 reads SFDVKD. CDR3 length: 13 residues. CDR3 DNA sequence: TGTGCCACCAGTGATTTCTCGGGCCAGCCCCAGCATTTT. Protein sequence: CATSDFSGQPQHF.

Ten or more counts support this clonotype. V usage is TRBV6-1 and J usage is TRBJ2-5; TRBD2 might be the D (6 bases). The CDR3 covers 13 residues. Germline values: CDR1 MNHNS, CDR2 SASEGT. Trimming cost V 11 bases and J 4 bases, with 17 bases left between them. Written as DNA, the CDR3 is TGTGCCGGGGGAGGCGCCGGCGGAGAGACCCAGTACTTC. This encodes CAGGGAGGETQYF.

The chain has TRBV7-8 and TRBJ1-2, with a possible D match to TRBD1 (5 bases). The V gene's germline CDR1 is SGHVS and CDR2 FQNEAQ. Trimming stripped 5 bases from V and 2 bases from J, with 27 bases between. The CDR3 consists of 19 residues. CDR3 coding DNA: TGTGCCAGCAGCCAACGCCCCGGACATACGATTTGGCGGAACTATGGCTACACCTTC. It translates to CASSQRPGHTIWRNYGYTF. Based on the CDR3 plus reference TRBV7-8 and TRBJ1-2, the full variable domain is GAGVSQSPRYKVAKRGQDVALRCDPISGHVSLFWYQQALGQGPEFLTYFQNEAQLDKSGLPSDRFFAERPEGSVSTLKIQRTQQEDSAVYLCASSQRPGHTIWRNYGYTFGSGTRLTVV.

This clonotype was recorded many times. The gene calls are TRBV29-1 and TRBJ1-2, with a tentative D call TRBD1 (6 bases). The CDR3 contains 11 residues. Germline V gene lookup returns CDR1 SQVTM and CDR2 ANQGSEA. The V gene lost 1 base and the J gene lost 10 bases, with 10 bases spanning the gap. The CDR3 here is CSVEAGQHYTF. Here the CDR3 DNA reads TGCAGCGTTGAAGCTGGACAGCACTACACCTTC.

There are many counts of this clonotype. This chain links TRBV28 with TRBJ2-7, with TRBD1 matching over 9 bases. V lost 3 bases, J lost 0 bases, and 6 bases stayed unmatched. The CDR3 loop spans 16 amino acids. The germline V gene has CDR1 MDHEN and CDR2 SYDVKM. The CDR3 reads CASSFLTGGISYEQYF. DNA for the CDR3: TGTGCCAGCAGTTTCCTGACAGGGGGAATCTCCTACGAGCAGTACTTC.